This TCR beta chain was obtained from a study of blood T cell repertoires in COVID-19 (TCRdb year 2020). General notes on the study: The collaborator samples originated in the United States, Italy and Spain and spanned the acute and convalescent phases of COVID-19. The prospective study material was composed of cDNA or gDNA derived from T cells, B-cell-depleted T cells, or PBMCs. Subjects who had been exposed to COVID-19, were actively infected with it, or had recovered from it provided the deeply sampled blood TCRbeta repertoires that made up the dataset. The repertoires were made available in a free public database intended to serve as a resource for research on the immune response to SARS-CoV-2. Samples were obtained from the ongoing ImmuneRACE study (first 160 participants) and from some 1,200 subjects provided by 6 global collaborators. Sample metadata almost always included a de-identified subject ID, COVID-19 status, age in years and sex. Where available, HLA class I and class II types were taken from metadata supplied by the sample provider and were not determined by assay-based typing.

TCRbeta CDR3 regions were amplified from genomic DNA using the immunoSEQ Assay, a bias-controlled multiplex PCR. For the original study's pipeline: The number of nucleated cells in each sample was estimated from the amplification of reference gene primers within the assay. Sequence reads were collapsed and filtered to measure the absolute abundance of every unique TCRbeta CDR3 rearrangement. Productive Simpson clonality was computed per sample as the square root of Simpson's diversity index over productive rearrangements. TCRdb took over this immuneACCESS table, retaining in-frame rearrangements with V and J assigned. Such tables are incomplete; in checked studies, under half of the missing clones stem from an unresolved V gene, and the remainder is unexplained. V, J and clone size are those of that table, while D and trimming were read from the DNA. This sample gives about 300,000 clones in total; over 75% of them show up just once. The ten largest clones add up to 8.5% to 12% of the sample.

The research as a whole found: Clinical and demographic metadata were provided uncurated, with the amount varying by source and participant.

As concerns this clone: The antigen it binds to is not known. No clone much larger than this one lies a single base away; base qualities are absent.

The germline V gene supplies CDR1 SNHLY and CDR2 FYNNEI. After removal of 4 bases from V and 6 bases from J, the junction retains 11 bases not matched to a gene. The CDR3 runs 16 amino acids, cysteine and phenylalanine included. The sequence is cut down to CDR3 DNA, 48 bases in frame from base 1. Participants in the prospective study were aged about 18 to 95 years, lived in 24 United States geographic areas, and enrolled through a virtual design. In the prospective study, participants were assigned to cohorts based on the clinical history participants reported in a screening survey and a study questionnaire. Recovered participants in ImmuneRACE Cohort 3 were defined as having two consecutive negative NP/OP PCR tests, clearance from a healthcare professional, or resolution of symptoms. Mobile phlebotomists in the prospective study collected whole blood, serum and a nasopharyngeal or oropharyngeal swab from every participant. Participants in the prospective study had the option to provide additional blood draws and questionnaires over a 2-month period. Prospective study blood samples were shipped either frozen or at room temperature before DNA extraction.

Recombination joined TRBV2 with TRBJ2-4; a stretch of 8 junction bases matches TRBD1. The material sequenced was PBMCs or T cells enriched from blood (not recorded which). This TCR was sampled from a woman in her late teens or twenties who had recovered from COVID-19. The CDR3 in this case is CASSVSAGGLGNIQYF. DNA sequence: TGTGCCAGCAGTGTCTCGGCAGGGGGCTTGGGAAACATTCAGTACTTC.